This T cell receptor beta chain was sequenced for a study of blood T cell repertoires in COVID-19 (dated by TCRdb to the early 2020s). Regarding the research as a whole: Recovered participants in ImmuneRACE Cohort 3 were defined as having two consecutive negative NP/OP PCR tests, clearance from a healthcare professional, or resolution of symptoms. The collaborator samples originated in the United States, Italy and Spain and spanned the acute and convalescent phases of COVID-19. The prospective study material was composed of cDNA or gDNA derived from T cells, B-cell-depleted T cells, or PBMCs. Subjects who had been exposed to COVID-19, were actively infected with it, or had recovered from it provided the deeply sampled blood TCRbeta repertoires that made up the dataset. The repertoires were released in a freely available public database intended as a resource for research on the immune response to SARS-CoV-2. The samples were drawn from the first 160 participants of the ongoing ImmuneRACE study and from 950 to 1,500 subjects provided by 6 global collaborators. A de-identified subject ID, COVID-19 status, age in years and sex were almost always included in the sample metadata. Where available, HLA class I and class II types were obtained from metadata supplied by the sample provider rather than from assay-based typing. Study-wide findings and limitations: The amount of clinical and demographic metadata varied by source and participant and was provided uncurated.

Counted from cysteine to phenylalanine, this CDR3 has 14 amino acids. This entry keeps only the CDR3 DNA: 42 bases, framed from base 1. From the germline V gene (reference sequence), CDR1 is LNHDA and CDR2 is SQIVND. In the prospective study, participants were about 18 to 100 years old, resided in about 25 geographic areas of the United States, and were enrolled through a virtual design. Cohort assignment in the prospective study relied on participant-reported clinical history from a screening survey and a study questionnaire. Each participant in the prospective study had whole blood, serum and a nasopharyngeal or oropharyngeal swab collected by mobile phlebotomists. Participants in the prospective study had the option to provide additional blood draws and questionnaires over a 2-month period. Blood samples from the prospective study were shipped frozen or at room temperature prior to DNA extraction.

As to this clone: The target of this receptor is not known. Within one base of it there is no much larger clone, and no base qualities were kept.

The immunoSEQ Assay, a bias-controlled multiplex PCR, was used to amplify TCRbeta CDR3 regions from genomic DNA. Turning to the authors' computational methods: Within the assay, amplification of reference gene primers was used to estimate how many nucleated cells each sample contained. To quantify the absolute abundance of each unique TCRbeta CDR3 rearrangement, sequence reads were collapsed and filtered. For each sample, productive Simpson clonality was calculated by taking the square root of Simpson's diversity index across productive rearrangements. In its TCRdb copy, this immuneACCESS table keeps in-frame sequences only and misses some clones. Where compared with another copy, unresolved V genes explain less than half of these, and the others have no known cause. The DNA was the basis for D and trimming; V, J and clone size are from that table. This sample holds approximately 360,000 clones; more than 70% were observed only once. Around 1.9% of the sample is in the top ten clones.

Sequenced sample: PBMCs or T cells enriched from blood (not recorded which). The sequence is built from TRBV19 and TRBJ2-2; TRBD1 fits 7 bases in the junction. The TCR was taken from a man aged 40-49 years in a cohort exposed to, infected with or recovered from COVID-19 (not recorded which). The CDR3 is CGTKTGRNTGELFF. The bases are TGTGGAACAAAGACAGGGCGGAACACCGGGGAGCTGTTTTTT.